Listed below are T cell receptor beta chains from one sample, sequenced in a study of cytomegalovirus exposure and HLA in healthy donors. Assay: immunoSEQ multiplex PCR; the TCRdb copy retains only in-frame clones and omits some. The table has some 200,000 clones, 75% to 80% seen once. The sample consisted of PBMCs. The receptor set was obtained from a man younger than 35 in good health and CMV-seronegative. CDR3s include the opening cysteine and the closing phenylalanine or tryptophan. The order of the fields is CDR3 length, clone size, V gene, D gene, J gene, CDR3 DNA, CDR3 protein. The D gene is left open where the match is weak. Not every row has a clone size; where given, it reads once, few, many or a size class.

CDR3 length: 11
clone size: .
V gene: TRBV6-5
D gene: .
J gene: TRBJ2-3
CDR3 DNA: TGTGCCAGCAGTTATAAGACAGCTCAGTATTTT
CDR3 protein: CASSYKTAQYF

CDR3 length: 12
clone size: .
V gene: TRBV29-1
D gene: .
J gene: TRBJ1-1
CDR3 DNA: TGCAGCGTTAATCGGGGGAACACTGAAGCTTTCTTT
CDR3 protein: CSVNRGNTEAFF

CDR3 length: 16
clone size: .
V gene: TRBV7-6
D gene: TRBD1
J gene: TRBJ2-7
CDR3 DNA: TGTGCCAGCAGCTCTAACAGGGGGCAGAGCTCCTACGAGCAGTACTTC
CDR3 protein: CASSSNRGQSSYEQYF

CDR3 length: 9
clone size: .
V gene: TRBV6-5
D gene: .
J gene: TRBJ1-5
CDR3 DNA: TGTGGCGACAGACAGCCCCAGCATTTT
CDR3 protein: CGDRQPQHF

CDR3 length: 16
clone size: .
V gene: TRBV21-1
D gene: .
J gene: TRBJ2-7
CDR3 DNA: TGTGCCAGCAGCCTAAGGACCGGGACAGTCTCCTACGAGCAGTACTTC
CDR3 protein: CASSLRTGTVSYEQYF

CDR3 length: 13
clone size: .
V gene: TRBV14
D gene: .
J gene: TRBJ2-3
CDR3 DNA: TGTGCCAGCAGCCGCGTTCTCCCGGATACGCAGTATTTT
CDR3 protein: CASSRVLPDTQYF

CDR3 length: 11
clone size: once
V gene: TRBV19
D gene: .
J gene: TRBJ1-1
CDR3 DNA: TGTGCCAGTACCACCCGACAGGAAGCTTTCTTT
CDR3 protein: CASTTRQEAFF

CDR3 length: 13
clone size: .
V gene: TRBV11-2
D gene: .
J gene: TRBJ1-1
CDR3 DNA: TGTGCCAGCAGCCTGACATCAAACACTGAAGCTTTCTTT
CDR3 protein: CASSLTSNTEAFF

CDR3 length: 14
clone size: .
V gene: TRBV10-3
D gene: .
J gene: TRBJ2-2
CDR3 DNA: TGTGCCATCAGGCTACAGTTTGACACCGGGGAGCTGTTTTTT
CDR3 protein: CAIRLQFDTGELFF

CDR3 length: 14
clone size: .
V gene: TRBV11-2
D gene: .
J gene: TRBJ1-1
CDR3 DNA: TGTGCCAGCAGCTTAGCGGGGATCGACACTGAAGCTTTCTTT
CDR3 protein: CASSLAGIDTEAFF

CDR3 length: 17
clone size: .
V gene: TRBV7-9
D gene: .
J gene: TRBJ2-6
CDR3 DNA: TGTGCCAGCAGCCAAAACACAGGGACCTCTGGGGCCAACGTCCTGACTTTC
CDR3 protein: CASSQNTGTSGANVLTF

CDR3 length: 14
clone size: .
V gene: TRBV4-3
D gene: .
J gene: TRBJ2-5
CDR3 DNA: TGCGCCAGCAGCCAAGATTTCCAGGGTGAGACCCAGTACTTC
CDR3 protein: CASSQDFQGETQYF

CDR3 length: 15
clone size: .
V gene: TRBV4-3
D gene: TRBD1
J gene: TRBJ1-6
CDR3 DNA: TGCGCCAGCAGCCGCCTGGGGACAGGGGAATCACCCCTCCACTTT
CDR3 protein: CASSRLGTGESPLHF

CDR3 length: 16
clone size: once
V gene: TRBV14
D gene: .
J gene: TRBJ2-7
CDR3 DNA: TGTGCCAGCAGCCAAGCGGGTAGGGGGAGAGCCTACGAGCAGTACTTC
CDR3 protein: CASSQAGRGRAYEQYF

CDR3 length: 14
clone size: .
V gene: TRBV29-1
D gene: .
J gene: TRBJ2-1
CDR3 DNA: TGCAGCGTTGACGGTAGCTCGCACTACAATGAGCAGTTCTTC
CDR3 protein: CSVDGSSHYNEQFF

CDR3 length: 17
clone size: .
V gene: TRBV7-5
D gene: .
J gene: TRBJ2-4
CDR3 DNA: TGTGCCAGAAGACCAGACAGGCAGGCGCGGGCCAAAAACATTCAGTACTTC
CDR3 protein: CARRPDRQARAKNIQYF

CDR3 length: 15
clone size: .
V gene: TRBV4-1
D gene: .
J gene: TRBJ1-4
CDR3 DNA: TGCGCCAGCAGCCAAGAGGGAGGGTTAGATGAAAAACTGTTTTTT
CDR3 protein: CASSQEGGLDEKLFF

CDR3 length: 10
clone size: .
V gene: TRBV5-1
D gene: .
J gene: TRBJ2-1
CDR3 DNA: TGCGCCAGCGGCCACAATGAGCAGTTCTTC
CDR3 protein: CASGHNEQFF

CDR3 length: 15
clone size: few
V gene: TRBV27
D gene: TRBD2
J gene: TRBJ2-5
CDR3 DNA: TGTGCCAGCAGTTTGAAACTAGCGGGAGTGGAGACCCAGTACTTC
CDR3 protein: CASSLKLAGVETQYF

CDR3 length: 16
clone size: .
V gene: TRBV11-1
D gene: .
J gene: TRBJ1-2
CDR3 DNA: TGTGCCAGCAGAAGGACTCCTGAAGGGTTATACTATGGCTACACCTTC
CDR3 protein: CASRRTPEGLYYGYTF

CDR3 length: 14
clone size: .
V gene: TRBV7-2
D gene: .
J gene: TRBJ1-1
CDR3 DNA: TGTGCCAGCAGCTTGGAAGTCGGGGACACTGAAGCTTTCTTT
CDR3 protein: CASSLEVGDTEAFF

CDR3 length: 13
clone size: .
V gene: TRBV6-5
D gene: TRBD2
J gene: TRBJ2-5
CDR3 DNA: TGTGCCAGCAGCCAGGGACTAGGAGAGACCCAGTACTTC
CDR3 protein: CASSQGLGETQYF

CDR3 length: 15
clone size: .
V gene: TRBV7-7
D gene: TRBD2
J gene: TRBJ2-5
CDR3 DNA: TGTGCTAGCAGCTCGACTAGCGGGGGGGAAGAGACCCAGTACTTC
CDR3 protein: CASSSTSGGEETQYF

CDR3 length: 15
clone size: .
V gene: TRBV6-4
D gene: .
J gene: TRBJ2-6
CDR3 DNA: TGTGCCAGCAGCGATGACTTATCTGGGGCCAACGTCCTGACTTTC
CDR3 protein: CASSDDLSGANVLTF

CDR3 length: 17
clone size: few
V gene: TRBV4-3
D gene: .
J gene: TRBJ1-2
CDR3 DNA: TGCGCCAGCAGCCAAGCCAGGGTGACAGGAGGAAACTATGGCTACACCTTC
CDR3 protein: CASSQARVTGGNYGYTF

CDR3 length: 15
clone size: .
V gene: TRBV5-4
D gene: TRBD1
J gene: TRBJ1-2
CDR3 DNA: TGTGCCAGCAGCTCGGGACAGGGGGCGGTCTATGGCTACACCTTC
CDR3 protein: CASSSGQGAVYGYTF

CDR3 length: 15
clone size: .
V gene: TRBV7-9
D gene: TRBD1
J gene: TRBJ1-1
CDR3 DNA: TGTGCCAGCAGCTTTACCGGGACAGGGGGCACTGAAGCTTTCTTT
CDR3 protein: CASSFTGTGGTEAFF

CDR3 length: 19
clone size: .
V gene: TRBV15
D gene: .
J gene: TRBJ1-5
CDR3 DNA: TGTGCCACCAGCGCCAGAATATCGAGGGATTGGGTCAATAATCAGCCCCAGCATTTT
CDR3 protein: CATSARISRDWVNNQPQHF

CDR3 length: 14
clone size: once
V gene: TRBV6-5
D gene: .
J gene: TRBJ1-4
CDR3 DNA: TGTGCCAGCAGTCCAGGGGTGTTAAATGAAAAACTGTTTTTT
CDR3 protein: CASSPGVLNEKLFF

CDR3 length: 21
clone size: .
V gene: TRBV4-2
D gene: TRBD1
J gene: TRBJ1-2
CDR3 DNA: TGTGCCAGCAGCCAAGATCAATCGGCCGGGACAGGGAAGGCTGAAGGCTATGGCTACACCTTC
CDR3 protein: CASSQDQSAGTGKAEGYGYTF

CDR3 length: 14
clone size: .
V gene: TRBV30
D gene: TRBD2
J gene: TRBJ2-3
CDR3 DNA: TGTGCCTGGACTACTAGCGGGGGTGCAGATACGCAGTATTTT
CDR3 protein: CAWTTSGGADTQYF

CDR3 length: 14
clone size: .
V gene: TRBV13
D gene: TRBD2
J gene: TRBJ2-3
CDR3 DNA: TGTGCCAGCAGCCCGGGACTACCCACAGATACGCAGTATTTT
CDR3 protein: CASSPGLPTDTQYF

CDR3 length: 13
clone size: .
V gene: TRBV7-9
D gene: .
J gene: TRBJ2-7
CDR3 DNA: TGTGCCAGCAGCTTAATCGGGGAAGGGGAGCAGTACTTC
CDR3 protein: CASSLIGEGEQYF

CDR3 length: 14
clone size: .
V gene: TRBV6-5
D gene: TRBD2
J gene: TRBJ2-1
CDR3 DNA: TGTGCCAGCAGTTACTCGGGGGGGAACAATGAGCAGTTCTTC
CDR3 protein: CASSYSGGNNEQFF

CDR3 length: 13
clone size: .
V gene: TRBV30
D gene: .
J gene: TRBJ1-1
CDR3 DNA: TGTGCCTGGTCATACGGGGGGAACACTGAAGCTTTCTTT
CDR3 protein: CAWSYGGNTEAFF

CDR3 length: 13
clone size: .
V gene: TRBV28
D gene: .
J gene: TRBJ1-1
CDR3 DNA: TGTGCCAGCAGTTTCGTCCTAGTTGATTTAGCTTTCTTT
CDR3 protein: CASSFVLVDLAFF

CDR3 length: 14
clone size: .
V gene: TRBV10-3
D gene: .
J gene: TRBJ1-5
CDR3 DNA: TGTGCCATCAGTGAGTCGGCAGGCACGGAGCCCCAGCATTTT
CDR3 protein: CAISESAGTEPQHF

CDR3 length: 17
clone size: .
V gene: TRBV4-3
D gene: .
J gene: TRBJ2-4
CDR3 DNA: TGCGCCAGCAGCCAAGATGGTTCAGGGCTAGCCAAAAACATTCAGTACTTC
CDR3 protein: CASSQDGSGLAKNIQYF

CDR3 length: 15
clone size: .
V gene: TRBV5-1
D gene: TRBD1
J gene: TRBJ2-7
CDR3 DNA: TGCGCCAGCAGCGACCCCGGGACAGGGACCTACGAGCAGTACTTC
CDR3 protein: CASSDPGTGTYEQYF

CDR3 length: 14
clone size: .
V gene: TRBV28
D gene: .
J gene: TRBJ1-2
CDR3 DNA: TGTGCCAGCTTCGGGGGGGTTTCTAACTATGGCTACACCTTC
CDR3 protein: CASFGGVSNYGYTF

CDR3 length: 17
clone size: once
V gene: TRBV30
D gene: TRBD1
J gene: TRBJ2-7
CDR3 DNA: TGTGCCTGGAGTATTTCTATGCCGGGACAGGGGGGTAGCGAGCAGTACTTC
CDR3 protein: CAWSISMPGQGGSEQYF

CDR3 length: 14
clone size: .
V gene: TRBV6-6
D gene: .
J gene: TRBJ1-5
CDR3 DNA: TGTGCCAGCAGTAACGGGGATAGCAATCAGCCCCAGCATTTT
CDR3 protein: CASSNGDSNQPQHF

CDR3 length: 14
clone size: .
V gene: TRBV7-9
D gene: TRBD2
J gene: TRBJ2-3
CDR3 DNA: TGTGCCAGCGGCCGGACTAGCGCCACAGATACGCAGTATTTT
CDR3 protein: CASGRTSATDTQYF

CDR3 length: 17
clone size: .
V gene: TRBV7-9
D gene: TRBD1
J gene: TRBJ1-2
CDR3 DNA: TGTGCCAGCAGTCCTGCCCCGGGACAGGGGACGAACTATGGCTACACCTTC
CDR3 protein: CASSPAPGQGTNYGYTF

CDR3 length: 11
clone size: .
V gene: TRBV4-1
D gene: .
J gene: TRBJ2-5
CDR3 DNA: TGCGCCAGCAGCCTGGGGGGGACCCAGTACTTC
CDR3 protein: CASSLGGTQYF

CDR3 length: 14
clone size: .
V gene: TRBV30
D gene: .
J gene: TRBJ2-5
CDR3 DNA: TGTGCCTGGGTCCGTGGGGGGGCCCAAGAGACCCAGTACTTC
CDR3 protein: CAWVRGGAQETQYF

CDR3 length: 14
clone size: .
V gene: TRBV28
D gene: .
J gene: TRBJ1-1
CDR3 DNA: TGTGCCAGCAGTTCAGGGTATGGGGACACTGAAGCTTTCTTT
CDR3 protein: CASSSGYGDTEAFF

CDR3 length: 14
clone size: .
V gene: TRBV7-3
D gene: .
J gene: TRBJ1-6
CDR3 DNA: TGTGCCAGCAGCTTAGTCGGGGGAAATTCACCCCTCCACTTT
CDR3 protein: CASSLVGGNSPLHF

CDR3 length: 16
clone size: .
V gene: TRBV27
D gene: .
J gene: TRBJ1-1
CDR3 DNA: TGTGCCAGCAGTTTTTGGCGGATGGGGCGTAACACTGAAGCTTTCTTT
CDR3 protein: CASSFWRMGRNTEAFF

CDR3 length: 14
clone size: .
V gene: TRBV19
D gene: TRBD2
J gene: TRBJ2-3
CDR3 DNA: TGTGCCAGTAGTTTAGCGGGGGGCACAGATACGCAGTATTTT
CDR3 protein: CASSLAGGTDTQYF

CDR3 length: 18
clone size: .
V gene: TRBV9
D gene: TRBD1
J gene: TRBJ1-3
CDR3 DNA: TGTGCCAGCTCTTTCGGAGTAGGACAGGCCGCTCCTGGAAACACCATATATTTT
CDR3 protein: CASSFGVGQAAPGNTIYF

CDR3 length: 14
clone size: few
V gene: TRBV7-5
D gene: .
J gene: TRBJ1-1
CDR3 DNA: TGTGCCAGAAGACCCGGGACAGTGAACACTGAAGCTTTCTTT
CDR3 protein: CARRPGTVNTEAFF